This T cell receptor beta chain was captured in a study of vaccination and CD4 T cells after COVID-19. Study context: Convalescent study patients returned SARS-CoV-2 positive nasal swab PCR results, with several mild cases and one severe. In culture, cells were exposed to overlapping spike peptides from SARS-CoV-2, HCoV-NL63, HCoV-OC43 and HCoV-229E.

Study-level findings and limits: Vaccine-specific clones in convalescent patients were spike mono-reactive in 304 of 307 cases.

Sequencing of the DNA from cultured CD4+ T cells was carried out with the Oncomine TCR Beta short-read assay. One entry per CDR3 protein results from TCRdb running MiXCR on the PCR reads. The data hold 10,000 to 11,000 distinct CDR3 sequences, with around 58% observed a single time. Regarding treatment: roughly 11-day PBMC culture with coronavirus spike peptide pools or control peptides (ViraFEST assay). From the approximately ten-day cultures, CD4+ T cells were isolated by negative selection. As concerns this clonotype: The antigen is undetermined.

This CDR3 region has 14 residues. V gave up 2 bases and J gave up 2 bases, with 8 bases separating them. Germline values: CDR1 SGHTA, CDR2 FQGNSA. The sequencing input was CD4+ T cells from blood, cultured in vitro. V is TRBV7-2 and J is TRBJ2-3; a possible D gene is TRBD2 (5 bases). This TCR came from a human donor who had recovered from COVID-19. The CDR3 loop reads CASSLSGITDTQYF. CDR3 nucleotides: TGTGCCAGCAGCTTAAGCGGAATCACAGATACGCAGTATTTT.